Sequencing of this TCR beta chain was carried out in a study of blood T cell repertoires in COVID-19. The overall study: Acute and convalescent COVID-19 samples came from the United States, Italy and Spain.

The repertoire was sequenced with immunoSEQ multiplex PCR; TCRdb's copy has only in-frame clones and lacks some. This table has around 230,000 clones, 75% to 90% appearing once. Germline V lookup: CDR1 SGHDT, CDR2 YYEEEE. The CDR3 sequence is 16 residues long. V lost 0 bases and J 3 bases, leaving 15 bases between the germline ends. Participants' own reports of clinical history determined their cohort assignment. The chain combines TRBV5-6 with TRBJ1-2; TRBD1 is a possible D gene (6 bases). What was sequenced was PBMCs or T cells enriched from blood (not recorded which). This TCR was sampled from a woman aged 40-49 years with acute COVID-19. CDR3 sequence: CASSLGSWGHDYGYTF. Here the CDR3 DNA reads TGTGCCAGCAGCTTGGGTTCTTGGGGACATGACTATGGCTACACCTTC. The full variable domain, with the rest looked up from reference TRBV5-6 and TRBJ1-2, is DAGVTQSPTHLIKTRGQQVTLRCSPKSGHDTVSWYQQALGQGPQFIFQYYEEEERQRGNFPDRFSGHQFPNYSSELNVNALLLGDSALYLCASSLGSWGHDYGYTFGSGTRLTVV.